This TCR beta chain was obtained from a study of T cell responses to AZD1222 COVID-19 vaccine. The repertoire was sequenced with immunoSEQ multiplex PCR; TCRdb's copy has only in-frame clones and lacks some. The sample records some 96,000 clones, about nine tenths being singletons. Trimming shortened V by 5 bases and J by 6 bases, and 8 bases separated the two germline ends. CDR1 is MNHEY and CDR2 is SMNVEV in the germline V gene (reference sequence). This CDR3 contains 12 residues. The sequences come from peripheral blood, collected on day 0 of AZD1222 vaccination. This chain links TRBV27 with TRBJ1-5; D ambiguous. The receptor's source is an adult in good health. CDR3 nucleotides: TGTGCCAGCAGTCCTGGACGTCAGCCCCAGCATTTT. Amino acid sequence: CASSPGRQPQHF.